Listed below are T cell receptor beta chains from one sample, sequenced in a study of response to subunit inactivated influenza vaccine. TCRdb used MiXCR to reprocess the RT-PCR reads, holding one entry per CDR3 protein. Counted here are 490,000 or so distinct CDR3 sequences, under 9% occurring once; the ten biggest clones make up 13%. Sequenced here: PBMCs from blood, sampled around 25 months after vaccination. The receptors come from a man between 50 and 75 years old who received an inactivated influenza vaccine. The CDR3 runs from the conserved cysteine through the conserved F or W. A D gene is named only where the DNA matches it firmly. Only some rows state a clone size, as once, few, many or a class for expanded clones.

d_gene: TRBD2
v_gene: TRBV20-1
j_gene: TRBJ2-3
abundance: .
CDR3aa: CSPEAGATDTQYF
CDR3nt: TGCAGCCCTGAAGCGGGGGCAACAGATACGCAGTATTTT

d_gene: .
v_gene: TRBV7-9
j_gene: TRBJ1-1
abundance: many
CDR3aa: CASSLGGTTTEAFF
CDR3nt: TGTGCCAGCAGCTTAGGCGGCACTACCACTGAAGCTTTCTTT

d_gene: .
v_gene: TRBV11-2
j_gene: TRBJ2-5
abundance: few
CDR3aa: CASSLVGGAPGVKQETQYF
CDR3nt: TGTGCCAGCAGCTTAGTAGGGGGGGCCCCAGGCGTCAAACAAGAGACCCAGTACTTC

d_gene: .
v_gene: TRBV9
j_gene: TRBJ2-2
abundance: many
CDR3aa: CASSVVLETGELFF
CDR3nt: TGTGCCAGCAGCGTAGTGCTAGAAACCGGGGAGCTGTTTTTT

d_gene: TRBD1
v_gene: TRBV6-5
j_gene: TRBJ2-7
abundance: .
CDR3aa: CASSHRGYGNEQYF
CDR3nt: TGTGCCAGCAGTCACAGGGGTTACGGGAACGAGCAGTACTTC

d_gene: .
v_gene: TRBV5-4
j_gene: TRBJ2-3
abundance: .
CDR3aa: CASSLRVADTQYF
CDR3nt: TGTGCCAGCAGCTTGCGGGTAGCAGATACGCAGTATTTT

d_gene: TRBD1
v_gene: TRBV11-2
j_gene: TRBJ2-7
abundance: many
CDR3aa: CASSTVTGVVDEQYF
CDR3nt: TGTGCCAGCAGCACTGTGACAGGGGTAGTTGACGAGCAGTACTTC

d_gene: .
v_gene: TRBV20-1
j_gene: TRBJ2-1
abundance: few
CDR3aa: CSARDVGDQTYNEQFF
CDR3nt: TGCAGTGCTAGAGATGTGGGGGATCAAACCTACAATGAGCAGTTCTTC

d_gene: .
v_gene: TRBV21-1
j_gene: TRBJ1-4
abundance: many
CDR3aa: CASSKPVDRGKEKLFF
CDR3nt: TGTGCCAGCAGCAAACCGGTAGACAGGGGGAAGGAAAAACTGTTTTTT

d_gene: TRBD2
v_gene: TRBV9
j_gene: TRBJ2-2
abundance: many
CDR3aa: CASSTIAGAVNTGELFF
CDR3nt: TGTGCCAGCAGCACCATAGCGGGAGCTGTGAACACCGGGGAGCTGTTTTTT

d_gene: .
v_gene: TRBV4-3
j_gene: TRBJ2-1
abundance: few
CDR3aa: CASSQVLGGTPPRNEQFF
CDR3nt: TGCGCCAGCAGCCAAGTTCTTGGCGGGACCCCCCCGCGCAATGAGCAGTTCTTC

d_gene: .
v_gene: TRBV2
j_gene: TRBJ1-5
abundance: few
CDR3aa: CASSQGHNSNQPQHF
CDR3nt: TGTGCCAGCAGCCAAGGACACAATAGCAATCAGCCCCAGCATTTT

d_gene: .
v_gene: TRBV15
j_gene: TRBJ2-1
abundance: .
CDR3aa: CATSSQAAREEQFF
CDR3nt: TGTGCCACCAGCAGTCAAGCCGCCCGGGAGGAGCAGTTCTTC

d_gene: TRBD1
v_gene: TRBV9
j_gene: TRBJ1-2
abundance: few
CDR3aa: CASSGIGGAFGYTF
CDR3nt: TGTGCCAGCAGCGGTATAGGGGGCGCTTTTGGCTACACCTTC

d_gene: TRBD1
v_gene: TRBV27
j_gene: TRBJ1-4
abundance: .
CDR3aa: CASSSGTGLIEAEKLFF
CDR3nt: TGTGCCAGCAGTTCCGGGACAGGGCTCATCGAGGCTGAAAAACTGTTTTTT